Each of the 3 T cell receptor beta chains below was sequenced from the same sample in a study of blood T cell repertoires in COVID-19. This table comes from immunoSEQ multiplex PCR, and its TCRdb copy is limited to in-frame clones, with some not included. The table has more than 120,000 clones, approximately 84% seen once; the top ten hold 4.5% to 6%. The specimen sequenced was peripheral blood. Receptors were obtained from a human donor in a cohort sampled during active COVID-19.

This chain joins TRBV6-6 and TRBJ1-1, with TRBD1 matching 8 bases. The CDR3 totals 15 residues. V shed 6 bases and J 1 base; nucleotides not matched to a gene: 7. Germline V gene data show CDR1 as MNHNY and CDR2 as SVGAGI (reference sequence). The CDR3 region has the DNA TGTGCCAGCAGCGGGACAGGTCGGGGGAACACTGAAGCTTTCTTT. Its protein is CASSGTGRGNTEAFF.

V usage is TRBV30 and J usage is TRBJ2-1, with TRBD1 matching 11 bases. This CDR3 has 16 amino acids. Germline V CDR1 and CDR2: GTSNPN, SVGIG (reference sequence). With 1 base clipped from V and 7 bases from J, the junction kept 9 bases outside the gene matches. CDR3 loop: CAWSGPGQGERNEQFF. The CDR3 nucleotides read TGTGCCTGGAGTGGGCCGGGACAGGGGGAAAGAAATGAGCAGTTCTTC. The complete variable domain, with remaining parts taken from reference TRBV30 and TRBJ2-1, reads SQTIHQWPATLVQPVGSPLSLECTVEGTSNPNLYWYRQAAGRGLQLLFYSVGIGQISSEVPQNLSASRPQDRQFILSSKKLLLSDSGFYLCAWSGPGQGERNEQFFGPGTRLTVL.

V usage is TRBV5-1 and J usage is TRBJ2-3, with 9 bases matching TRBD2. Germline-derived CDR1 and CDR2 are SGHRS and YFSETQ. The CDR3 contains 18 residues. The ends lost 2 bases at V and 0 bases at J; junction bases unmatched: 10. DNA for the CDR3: TGCGCCAGCAGCTTCGAATTGACTAGCGGAGCTAGCACAGATACGCAGTATTTT. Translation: CASSFELTSGASTDTQYF.